These 29 T cell receptor beta chains were all obtained from the same sample, sequenced in a study of cytomegalovirus exposure and HLA in healthy donors. Primers included in the PCR were 60 Vbeta and 13 Jbeta primers. The protocol was immunoSEQ multiplex PCR, while the TCRdb copy is restricted to in-frame clones and leaves out a portion. The sample records almost 70,000 clones, under 80% being singletons. The source material was PBMCs. These receptors originate from a male donor in good health and CMV-seropositive.

A few counts support this clone. The V call is TRBV27, the J call TRBJ2-1; a possible D gene is TRBD1 (5 bases). Germline lookup yields CDR1 MNHEY and CDR2 SMNVEV (reference sequence). V lost 3 bases, J lost 0 bases, and 9 bases lay in between. CDR3 length: 15 amino acids. The chain's CDR3 is CASSLQGSSYNEQFF. The CDR3 bases are TGTGCCAGCAGTTTGCAGGGAAGCTCCTACAATGAGCAGTTCTTC.

The V call is TRBV10-3, the J call TRBJ2-3; 7 bases map to TRBD2. The length of the CDR3 is 14 residues. V lost 10 bases, J lost 3 bases, and 10 bases stayed unmatched. Looked up from germline, CDR1 is ENHRY and CDR2 is SYGVKD. The CDR3 region has the DNA TGTGCCAGCGTCCGCGGGGGAGAGACAGATACGCAGTATTTT. This gives the protein CASVRGGETDTQYF.

The gene calls are TRBV27 and TRBJ1-5; the D is unclear. V was shortened by 2 bases and J by 4 bases, with 21 bases between the two germline ends. The CDR3 has 18 amino acids. The germline gives CDR1 MNHEY, CDR2 SMNVEV (reference sequence). The CDR3 region has the DNA TGTGCCAGCAGTTTAATGGGTACCGGTGTTTCGAGGAATCAGCCCCAGCATTTT. It encodes CASSLMGTGVSRNQPQHF.

The V gene is TRBV18, the J gene TRBJ2-1, with 11 positions matching TRBD2. CDR1 and CDR2 (germline): KGHSH, LQKENI. V lost 3 bases and J lost 0; bases outside the gene matches: 1. The CDR3 has 16 residues. In DNA form, the CDR3 reads TGTGCCAGCTCACCGGGACTAGCGGCCTCCTACAATGAGCAGTTCTTC. Translation gives CASSPGLAASYNEQFF.

The J gene is TRBJ1-1, the V gene TRBV5-5, with D perhaps matching TRBD1 (5 bases). CDR1 and CDR2 (germline): SGHKS, YYEKEE (reference sequence). The ends were cut back, 1 base at V and 3 bases at J, with 13 bases in the middle. This CDR3 comprises 15 residues. CDR3 sequence reads: CASSLFPGIDTEAFF. The CDR3 coding sequence is TGTGCCAGCAGCTTGTTTCCAGGGATTGACACTGAAGCTTTCTTT.

The chain couples TRBV5-6 to TRBJ1-4; a possible D gene is TRBD1 (6 bases). This CDR3 region has 15 residues. Germline CDR1 SGHDT, CDR2 YYEEEE. Deletions cut 4 bases from V and 7 bases from J, with 17 bases between. The CDR3 nucleotides read TGTGCCAGCAGCATGATGACAGGTGGTGTTGAAAAACTGTTTTTT. Protein: CASSMMTGGVEKLFF.

The chain uses TRBV29-1 and TRBJ2-1; tentatively, D is TRBD2 (6 bases). Per the germline V gene, CDR1 is SQVTM and CDR2 is ANQGSEA. The ends were cut back, 3 bases at V and 9 bases at J, with 18 bases in the middle. There are 14 residues in the CDR3. The CDR3 reads CSVELGLAGGEQFF. For the CDR3, the DNA is TGCAGCGTTGAGTTGGGACTTGCTGGAGGTGAGCAGTTCTTC.

This chain links TRBV9 with TRBJ2-1; 8 nucleotides agree with TRBD1. The J segment lost 7 bases and the V segment lost 0 bases, leaving 6 bases of the junction unmatched. CDR3 length: 15 residues. Germline values: CDR1 SGDLS, CDR2 YYNGEE. The CDR3 DNA follows: TGTGCCAGCAGCGTAGCCCAGGGGGCAAATAATGAGCAGTTCTTC. Translated, it gives CASSVAQGANNEQFF. Full variable domain (rest looked up from reference TRBV9 and TRBJ2-1): DSGVTQTPKHLITATGQRVTLRCSPRSGDLSVYWYQQSLDQGLQFLIQYYNGEERAKGNILERFSAQQFPDLHSELNLSSLELGDSALYFCASSVAQGANNEQFFGPGTRLTVL.

This chain links TRBV27 with TRBJ1-6, with 7 bases matching TRBD1. Unmatched junction bases numbered 9, after V lost 7 bases and J lost 9 bases. The CDR3 is made up of 14 amino acids. The V gene's germline CDR1 is MNHEY and CDR2 SMNVEV (reference sequence). This chain's CDR3 is CASKEQGLGSPLHF. DNA for the CDR3: TGTGCCAGCAAGGAACAGGGGTTGGGTTCACCCCTCCACTTT.

There are a few counts of this clone. This CDR3 is CASTLQGLGLTYEQYF. Written as DNA, the CDR3 is TGTGCCAGCACATTACAGGGGCTTGGCCTTACCTACGAGCAGTACTTC. This chain connects TRBV5-6 to TRBJ2-7; 7 bases align to TRBD1. The CDR3 extends over 16 amino acids. Germline V CDR1 and CDR2: SGHDT, YYEEEE. The trim removed 6 bases at V and 2 bases at J, leaving 14 bases unmatched.

This chain uses TRBV29-1 with TRBJ2-3; D uncertain. The CDR3 is 12 residues long. The germline gives CDR1 SQVTM, CDR2 ANQGSEA. Between the trimmed V and J ends, which lost 5 bases and 2 bases, there was a span of 8 bases. CDR3 nucleotide sequence: TGCAGCGTTAAACAAGACACAGATACGCAGTATTTT. This encodes CSVKQDTDTQYF.

This chain joins TRBV19 and TRBJ2-7, with D unresolved. The CDR3 totals 14 residues. The germline V and J ends were trimmed by 8 bases and 2 bases, with 16 bases remaining between them. Germline V lookup: CDR1 LNHDA, CDR2 SQIVND (reference sequence). In nucleotides, the CDR3 is TGTGCCAGTTCCGTGGGCAGGCTTCCCTACGAGCAGTACTTC. It yields the protein CASSVGRLPYEQYF.

V gene TRBV7-9 combines with J gene TRBJ2-7; a weak D match, TRBD1 (6 bases). This CDR3 region has 16 residues. Germline values: CDR1 SEHNR, CDR2 FQNEAQ (reference sequence). V was pared by 6 bases and J by 3 bases, with 21 bases between. CDR3 sequence: CASSLPDRLAIYEQYF. CDR3 nucleotides: TGTGCCAGCAGTTTACCAGACAGGTTAGCCATCTACGAGCAGTACTTC.

This chain joins TRBV12-5 and TRBJ2-1, with a tentative D call TRBD1 (5 bases). V lost 7 bases and J 2 bases, leaving 12 bases between the germline ends. Germline CDR1 LGHNT, CDR2 FRNRAP. The CDR3 contains 14 residues. The CDR3 here is CASVSGPPYNEQFF. Written as DNA, the CDR3 is TGTGCTAGTGTTTCAGGGCCCCCCTACAATGAGCAGTTCTTC. Based on the CDR3 plus reference TRBV12-5 and TRBJ2-1, the full variable domain is DARVTQTPRHKVTEMGQEVTMRCQPILGHNTVFWYRQTMMQGLELLAYFRNRAPLDDSGMPKDRFSAEMPDATLATLKIQPSEPRDSAVYFCASVSGPPYNEQFFGPGTRLTVL.

The V and J genes are TRBV4-1 and TRBJ1-2; a weak D match, TRBD1 (5 bases). This CDR3 has 14 residues. Germline assignment: CDR1 MGHRA and CDR2 YSYEKL. V lost 1 base to trimming and J lost 8 bases, with 14 bases between them. In DNA form, the CDR3 reads TGCGCCAGCAGCCAAGTACCCAGGGCAGACGGCTACACCTTC. It yields the protein CASSQVPRADGYTF.

This clone was recorded a few times. J is TRBJ1-2 and V is TRBV5-6; D unresolved. V lost 6 bases, J lost 4 bases, and 16 bases lay in between. Germline CDR1 SGHDT, CDR2 YYEEEE. The CDR3 is 14 residues long. The CDR3 is CASTLPAGGYGYTF. DNA of the CDR3: TGTGCCAGCACCCTCCCCGCAGGAGGCTATGGCTACACCTTC.

The rearrangement joins TRBV19 to TRBJ1-1, with D maybe TRBD1 (6 bases). CDR1 and CDR2 (germline): LNHDA, SQIVND (reference sequence). This CDR3 has 13 residues. The V gene lost 6 bases and the J gene lost 1 base, with 9 bases spanning the gap. The CDR3 DNA reads TGTGCCAGTAGCTGGACAGAGAACACTGAAGCTTTCTTT. Translating it yields CASSWTENTEAFF.

This sequence joins TRBV7-6 and TRBJ2-7; a weak D match, TRBD2 (6 bases). V dropped 2 bases and J dropped 6 bases, with 26 bases sitting between them. This CDR3 is built from 18 residues. Germline V CDR1 and CDR2: SGHVS, FNYEAQ. CDR3 nucleotides: TGTGCCAGCAGCTTATCACCACGGGCTAGCGCAAAGGAGGGCGAGCAGTACTTC. This codes for CASSLSPRASAKEGEQYF.

The gene calls are TRBV6-5 and TRBJ2-7; D remains unclear. The CDR3 runs 15 residues. The germline CDR1 and CDR2 sequences are MNHEY and SVGAGI. With 0 bases removed from V and 0 bases from J, the gap between germline ends came to 9 bases. The CDR3 DNA is TGTGCCAGCAGTTACTCCTCTTCCCCCTCCTACGAGCAGTACTTC. Translation gives CASSYSSSPSYEQYF.

This clone was recorded only once. The rearrangement links TRBV6-6 to TRBJ2-7; the match to TRBD1 covers 9 bases. V lost 6 bases and J lost 5; bases outside the gene matches: 14. The CDR3 is 16 amino acids. Germline V gene sequence: CDR1 MNHNY, CDR2 SVGAGI (reference sequence). CDR3 loop: CASRLTRTGEKNEQYF. The DNA of the CDR3 is TGTGCCAGCAGACTCACCCGGACAGGGGAAAAAAACGAGCAGTACTTC.

This clone was counted only a few times. J is TRBJ1-5 and V is TRBV15; D not resolved. Per the germline V gene, CDR1 is LNHNV and CDR2 is YYDKDF (reference sequence). The CDR3 has 15 residues. V was shortened by 5 bases and J by 7 bases, with 18 bases between the two germline ends. CDR3 in amino acids: CATSPPFGEGQPQHF. DNA of the CDR3: TGTGCCACCAGCCCCCCATTCGGGGAAGGCCAGCCCCAGCATTTT.

The chain couples TRBV28 to TRBJ2-3, with D maybe TRBD2 (7 bases). The germline V gene encodes CDR1 MDHEN and CDR2 SYDVKM. The CDR3 runs to 13 residues. Trimming removed 6 bases from V and 6 bases from J, with 13 bases in between. CDR3 bases: TGTGCCAGCAGGTGGGGGGGGGCCGATACGCAGTATTTT. It translates to CASRWGGADTQYF.

This chain joins TRBV27 and TRBJ1-1; TRBD1 agrees at 7 bases. Germline V gives CDR1 MNHEY, CDR2 SMNVEV (reference sequence). J was trimmed by 1 base and V by 2 bases; bases with no gene match: 1. The CDR3 extends over 14 amino acids. CDR3 sequence: CASSLNRGNTEAFF. The DNA of the CDR3 is TGTGCCAGCAGTTTAAACAGGGGGAACACTGAAGCTTTCTTT.

The chain combines TRBV25-1 with TRBJ1-1, with D unresolved. This CDR3 region has 15 residues. The germline gives CDR1 MGHDK, CDR2 SYGVNS. V lost 2 bases to trimming and J lost 4 bases, with 14 bases between them. The CDR3 DNA reads as TGTGCCAGCAGTGAAATGGGCCCTCGGTTCACTGAAGCTTTCTTT. Translation: CASSEMGPRFTEAFF.

The chain combines TRBV13 with TRBJ2-7; possibly TRBD1 for D (6 bases). V shed 3 bases and J shed 2 bases, with 11 bases lying between them. The CDR3 is made up of 14 amino acids. Germline lookup yields CDR1 PRHDT and CDR2 FYEKMQ (reference sequence). DNA of the CDR3: TGTGCCAGCAGCTTGGGGGCCCTAACCTACGAGCAGTACTTC. It is translated as CASSLGALTYEQYF.

The chain recombines TRBV7-2 with TRBJ1-1; possibly TRBD1 for D (5 bases). The CDR3 sequence is 14 residues long. Germline CDR1 and CDR2: SGHTA and FQGNSA. The V end was cut by 6 bases, the J end by 4 bases, with 15 bases between. For the CDR3, the DNA is TGTGCCAGCAGGGAAGGAGGGGCCGGCACTGAAGCTTTCTTT. This codes for CASREGGAGTEAFF.

V gene TRBV18 combines with J gene TRBJ2-7, with a tentative D call TRBD2 (5 bases). Germline loops: CDR1 KGHSH, CDR2 LQKENI. The CDR3 spans 14 residues. V was trimmed by 6 bases and J by 0 bases, leaving 12 bases between them. The CDR3 loop reads CASSEGLSSYEQYF. The CDR3 DNA reads TGTGCCAGCTCTGAGGGCCTAAGCTCCTACGAGCAGTACTTC.

This clone was detected a few times. This chain connects TRBV6-1 to TRBJ2-3, with 11 bases matching TRBD2. Germline V gives CDR1 MNHNS, CDR2 SASEGT. V lost 6 bases to trimming and J lost 4 bases; unmatched junction nucleotides: 3. This CDR3 has 14 amino acids. CDR3 nucleotide sequence: TGTGCCAGCAGCCTACTAGCGGGAGCAGATACGCAGTATTTT. Amino acids: CASSLLAGADTQYF.

The chain joins TRBV7-9 to TRBJ1-5, with TRBD1 as a possible D gene (6 bases). Germline CDR1 is SEHNR and CDR2 is FQNEAQ (reference sequence). This CDR3 has 16 amino acids. Trimming left V 0 bases short and J 4 bases short, with 13 bases between. In DNA form, the CDR3 reads TGTGCCAGCAGCTTAGCGGGGGCGGGGGTTAATCAGCCCCAGCATTTT. Encoded protein: CASSLAGAGVNQPQHF. The full variable domain, rest sourced from reference TRBV7-9 and TRBJ1-5, is DTGVSQNPRHKITKRGQNVTFRCDPISEHNRLYWYRQTLGQGPEFLTYFQNEAQLEKSRLLSDRFSAERPKGSFSTLEIQRTEQGDSAMYLCASSLAGAGVNQPQHFGDGTRLSIL.